Listed below are T cell receptor beta chains from one sample, sequenced in a study of regulatory T cells in long-lasting Graves disease. TCRdb reanalysed the multiplex PCR reads using MiXCR and keeps one entry per CDR3 protein. Found here are about 460,000 distinct CDR3 sequences, around a fifth of them singletons; the top ten hold around 13%. Specimen: peripheral blood mononuclear cells (PBMCs), collected when the disease was refractory, from a patient treated with antithyroid drugs. The receptors shown here come from a female donor with Graves disease. Each CDR3 is given with its conserved first and last residue. Fields, in order: V gene, clone size, D gene, CDR3 length, J gene, CDR3 protein, CDR3 DNA. The D gene is left open where the match is weak. Size is stated for part of the rows, as once, few or many counts, or as a class when the clone is expanded.

TRBV6-5	NA	NA	15	TRBJ2-7	CASSYSEGLSYEQYF	TGTGCCAGCAGTTATAGTGAGGGGCTTTCCTACGAGCAGTACTTC
TRBV7-9	NA	NA	12	TRBJ2-1	CASTKQGTEQFF	TGTGCCAGCACCAAGCAGGGGACTGAGCAGTTCTTC
TRBV7-6	few	TRBD1	15	TRBJ1-3	CASSPRTGDGNTIYF	TGTGCCAGCAGCCCTAGGACAGGGGACGGAAACACCATATATTTT
TRBV20-1	many	NA	15	TRBJ1-5	CSASQTSYSNQPQHF	TGCAGTGCTAGTCAAACTTCCTATAGCAATCAGCCCCAGCATTTT
TRBV28	many	NA	14	TRBJ1-1	CASSYPLQNTEAFF	TGTGCCAGCAGTTACCCTTTGCAGAACACTGAAGCTTTCTTT
TRBV15	NA	TRBD2	20	TRBJ2-1	CATSRLTVYCGRDSYNEQFF	TGTGCCACCAGCAGGTTGACAGTCTATTGCGGGAGAGACTCCTACAATGAGCAGTTCTTC
TRBV7-3	NA	TRBD2	16	TRBJ2-2	CASSAGLAGGTGELFF	TGTGCCAGCAGCGCCGGACTAGCGGGAGGCACCGGGGAGCTGTTTTTT
TRBV6-2/TRBV6-3	NA	NA	15	TRBJ2-2	CASSLGSRGTGELFF	TGTGCCAGCAGCTTAGGGTCCCGGGGCACCGGGGAGCTGTTTTTT
TRBV20-1	NA	TRBD1	14	TRBJ1-2	CSVGQGARNYGYTF	TGCAGTGTCGGGCAGGGGGCGCGTAACTATGGCTACACCTTC
TRBV28	NA	NA	16	TRBJ2-1	CASSPDLLFLYNEQFF	TGTGCCAGCAGCCCAGATCTCCTCTTCCTTTACAATGAGCAGTTCTTC
TRBV6-5	few	TRBD2	14	TRBJ2-7	CASSYGTSLPEQYF	TGTGCCAGCAGTTACGGGACTAGTCTCCCCGAGCAGTACTTC
TRBV7-2	many	NA	14	TRBJ2-5	CASSFSRGRETQYF	TGTGCCAGCAGCTTTAGCAGGGGACGGGAGACCCAGTACTTC
TRBV6-2/TRBV6-3	NA	NA	11	TRBJ2-3	CASRYSNTQYF	TGTGCCAGCAGGTATAGCAATACGCAGTATTTT
TRBV6-5	many	NA	13	TRBJ1-2	CASSYLGNYGYTF	TGTGCCAGCAGTTACTTAGGAAACTATGGCTACACCTTC
TRBV11-3	NA	NA	14	TRBJ2-5	CASSPLAGRETQYF	TGTGCCAGCAGCCCCCTGGCAGGGAGGGAGACCCAGTACTTC
TRBV20-1	NA	NA	17	TRBJ2-4	CSARWWGPTLAKNIQYF	TGCAGTGCTAGATGGTGGGGCCCGACATTAGCCAAAAACATTCAGTACTTC